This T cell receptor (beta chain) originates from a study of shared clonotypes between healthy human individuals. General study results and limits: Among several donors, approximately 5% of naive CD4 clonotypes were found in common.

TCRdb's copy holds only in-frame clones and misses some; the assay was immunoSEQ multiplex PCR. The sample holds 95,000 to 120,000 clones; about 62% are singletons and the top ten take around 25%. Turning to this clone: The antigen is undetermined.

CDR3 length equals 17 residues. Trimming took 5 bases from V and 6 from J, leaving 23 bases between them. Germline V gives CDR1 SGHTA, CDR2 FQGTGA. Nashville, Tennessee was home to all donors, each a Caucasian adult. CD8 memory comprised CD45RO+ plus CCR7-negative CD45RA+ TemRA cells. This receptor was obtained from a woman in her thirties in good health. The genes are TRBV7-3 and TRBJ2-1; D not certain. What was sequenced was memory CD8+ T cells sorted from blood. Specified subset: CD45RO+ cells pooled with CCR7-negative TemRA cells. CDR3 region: CASSLYPGRAEFNEQFF. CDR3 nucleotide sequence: TGTGCCAGCAGCCTCTACCCCGGACGGGCCGAATTCAATGAGCAGTTCTTC.